A single sample gave rise to the 25 T cell receptor beta chains below, sequenced in a study of technical replicates of blood from four donors. Method: immunoSEQ multiplex PCR; TCRdb's copy keeps in-frame clones and lacks some. Of tens of thousands of clones listed, 92% are singletons. Sequenced sample: T cells isolated from PBMCs. The source is a human donor in good health.

With respect to this clone: One junction end does not reproduce the germline sequence, and a read error may be involved. The chain recombines TRBV7-7 with TRBJ2-1, with D unresolved. This CDR3 is 13 amino acids long. In germline, CDR1 is SSHAT, CDR2 FNYEAQ (reference sequence). The CDR3 is CASSVSGHVEQFF. Written as DNA, the CDR3 is TGTGCTAGCAGCGTTAGTGGGCACGTTGAGCAGTTCTTC.

V is TRBV6-1 and J is TRBJ1-2, with TRBD1 matching over 10 bases. This CDR3 spans 15 amino acids. Germline V gives CDR1 MNHNS, CDR2 SASEGT. V shed 7 bases, J shed 6 bases, and the junction held 11 bases outside the gene matches. The CDR3 is CASTREDRGGHGYTF. The DNA for the CDR3 is TGTGCCAGCACCAGGGAGGACAGGGGGGGGCATGGCTACACCTTC.

CDR3 nucleotide sequence: TGTGCCAGCAGCCAAGACTCAGTAACGGGGGAGGACACTGAAGCTTTCTTT. Its protein is CASSQDSVTGEDTEAFF. This chain links TRBV4-2 with TRBJ1-1, with a possible D match to TRBD1 (5 bases). Trimming removed 0 bases from V and 3 bases from J, with 17 bases in between. This CDR3 is built from 17 residues. The germline gives CDR1 LGHNA, CDR2 YNFKEQ.

The chain recombines TRBV5-6 with TRBJ2-6, with D possibly matching TRBD1 (6 bases). CDR1 is SGHDT, CDR2 YYEEEE, per germline. The CDR3 is 17 amino acids. Deletions cut 5 bases from V and 0 bases from J, with 15 bases between. The CDR3 DNA sequence: TGTGCCAGCAGGGACGGACAGTGGAGCTCTGGGGCCAACGTCCTGACTTTC. This gives the protein CASRDGQWSSGANVLTF.

The rearrangement joins TRBV15 to TRBJ1-5; perhaps TRBD1 as D (5 bases). Looked up from germline, CDR1 is LNHNV and CDR2 is YYDKDF (reference sequence). V dropped 0 bases and J dropped 6 bases, with 12 bases sitting between them. CDR3 size: 15 residues. The CDR3 loop is CATSRESGGGQPQHF. Here the CDR3 DNA reads TGTGCCACCAGCAGAGAGAGTGGGGGGGGTCAGCCCCAGCATTTT.

The rearrangement joins TRBV7-3 to TRBJ1-2; TRBD1 might be the D (5 bases). The germline gives CDR1 SGHTA, CDR2 FQGTGA. The CDR3 length is 13 residues. Trimming shortened V by 5 bases and J by 6 bases, and 13 bases separated the two germline ends. DNA of the CDR3: TGTGCCAGCAGCCTCAGGGAAAGGGATGGCTACACCTTC. Its protein product is CASSLRERDGYTF.

The CDR3 sequence: CASSWAYAGTEAFF. The CDR3 coding sequence is TGTGCCAGCAGCTGGGCCTATGCGGGGACTGAAGCTTTCTTT. V usage is TRBV7-9 and J usage is TRBJ1-1; D gene ambiguous. Germline V gene sequence: CDR1 SEHNR, CDR2 FQNEAQ (reference sequence). Trimming took 4 bases from V and 5 from J, leaving 14 bases between them. The CDR3 runs 14 residues. The full variable domain, rest sourced from reference TRBV7-9 and TRBJ1-1, is DTGVSQNPRHKITKRGQNVTFRCDPISEHNRLYWYRQTLGQGPEFLTYFQNEAQLEKSRLLSDRFSAERPKGSFSTLEIQRTEQGDSAMYLCASSWAYAGTEAFFGQGTRLTVV.

The chain couples TRBV27 to TRBJ2-1; 11 bases align to TRBD2. The V segment lost 6 bases and the J segment 9 bases; nucleotides outside the gene matches: 13. The CDR3 covers 16 residues. Germline V gene data show CDR1 as MNHEY and CDR2 as SMNVEV (reference sequence). The CDR3: CASSSPTSGSRSEQFF. The CDR3 DNA is TGTGCCAGCAGCTCACCCACTAGCGGGAGTAGGAGTGAGCAGTTCTTC.

The genes are TRBV5-8 and TRBJ1-1, with TRBD1 identical over 7 bases. Germline CDR1 and CDR2: SGHTS and YDEGEE. V shed 0 bases and J 7 bases; nucleotides not matched to a gene: 12. This CDR3 has 16 amino acids. CDR3 residues: CASSLVHRGSPFEAFF. The CDR3 nucleotides are TGTGCCAGCAGCTTGGTTCACAGGGGTTCCCCCTTTGAAGCTTTCTTT. Supplemented by reference TRBV5-8 and TRBJ1-1, the full variable domain reads EAGVTQSPTHLIKTRGQQATLRCSPISGHTSVYWYQQALGLGLQFLLWYDEGEERNRGNFPPRFSGRQFPNYSSELNVNALELEDSALYLCASSLVHRGSPFEAFFGQGTRLTVV.

The J gene is TRBJ2-7, the V gene TRBV7-2, with TRBD2 matching over 8 bases. Germline V lookup: CDR1 SGHTA, CDR2 FQGNSA. V dropped 6 bases and J dropped 2; count of bases not matched to a gene: 12. The CDR3 extends over 16 amino acids. The DNA of the CDR3 is TGTGCCAGCAGAACCCCCTCTTCCGGGAGGGCCTACGAGCAGTACTTC. Translating it yields CASRTPSSGRAYEQYF.

The chain couples TRBV27 to TRBJ2-7, with D perhaps matching TRBD1 (5 bases). V was trimmed by 2 bases and J by 0 bases, leaving 11 bases between them. CDR1 MNHEY and CDR2 SMNVEV come from the germline V gene (reference sequence). The length of the CDR3 is 15 residues. The CDR3 is CASSLSETVSYEQYF. DNA for the CDR3: TGTGCCAGCAGTTTAAGTGAGACAGTCTCCTACGAGCAGTACTTC.

This clone appeared a single time. The gene calls are TRBV10-3 and TRBJ2-5; 7 nucleotides match TRBD1. The V gene's germline CDR1 is ENHRY and CDR2 SYGVKD. There are 16 residues in the CDR3. Trimming at V came to 0 bases and at J to 1 base, leaving 5 bases not matched to a gene. The CDR3 here is CAISESGGQLQETQYF. DNA of the CDR3: TGTGCCATCAGTGAGTCAGGGGGACAGCTCCAAGAGACCCAGTACTTC.

The J gene is TRBJ2-1, the V gene TRBV5-1, with D possibly TRBD2 on 5 matching bases. V was shortened by 4 bases and J by 0 bases, with 14 bases between the two germline ends. This CDR3 has 16 amino acids. Germline V gene data show CDR1 as SGHRS and CDR2 as YFSETQ. CDR3 sequence (DNA): TGCGCCAGCAGCCCCAACCTAGCCAGCTCCTACAATGAGCAGTTCTTC. Its protein product is CASSPNLASSYNEQFF.

The chain uses TRBV9 and TRBJ1-2, with D perhaps matching TRBD1 (6 bases). Germline V lookup: CDR1 SGDLS, CDR2 YYNGEE. Between the trimmed V and J ends, which lost 9 bases and 2 bases, there was a span of 20 bases. The CDR3 is 15 residues long. The CDR3 is CATTPGTSLNYGYTF. Here the CDR3 DNA reads TGTGCCACCACTCCGGGGACATCCCTGAACTATGGCTACACCTTC.

The chain employs TRBV10-3 and TRBJ2-1; the D gene is possibly TRBD1 (5 bases). Trimming took off 0 bases at V and 7 bases at J, with 19 bases between the two ends. The length of the CDR3 is 17 residues. CDR1 ENHRY and CDR2 SYGVKD come from the germline V gene. DNA for the CDR3: TGTGCCATCAGTGAGTCGCCCCTAAGACAGTGGAGAAATGAGCAGTTCTTC. Translating it yields CAISESPLRQWRNEQFF.

V is TRBV7-3 and J is TRBJ2-7, with D maybe TRBD2 (5 bases). V was cut by 7 bases and J by 3 bases, with 13 bases left in between. The CDR3 totals 13 residues. CDR1 is SGHTA and CDR2 is FQGTGA in the germline V gene. The CDR3 nucleotides read TGTGCCAGCATCAAACTAGGGCGCTACGAGCAGTACTTC. Translation gives CASIKLGRYEQYF.

V is TRBV6-4 and J is TRBJ2-1, with 7 bases lining up with TRBD2. V lost 5 bases to trimming and J lost 0 bases; unmatched junction nucleotides: 4. Germline V gene lookup returns CDR1 MRHNA and CDR2 SNTAGT. The CDR3 runs to 15 residues. This chain's CDR3 is CASSPTSDSYNEQFF. Written as DNA, the CDR3 is TGTGCCAGCAGTCCAACTAGCGACTCCTACAATGAGCAGTTCTTC.

The chain combines TRBV21-1 with TRBJ2-7; the table's D call, TRBD2, was not checked against the DNA. TRBV21-1 is listed as a pseudogene. The CDR3 runs to 14 residues. The CDR3 region is CASSKDSGTYEQYF. CDR3 in DNA: TGTGCCAGCAGCAAAGATTCAGGGACTTACGAGCAGTACTTC.

This chain links TRBV7-9 with TRBJ1-2; no clear D gene. CDR3 length: 13 residues. Trimming pared 5 bases from V and 7 bases from J, leaving 14 bases between. The germline V gene has CDR1 SEHNR and CDR2 FQNEAQ (reference sequence). CDR3 protein: CASSLKAASGYTF. The CDR3 region has the DNA TGTGCCAGCAGCCTCAAGGCGGCGTCTGGCTACACCTTC.

In DNA form, the CDR3 reads TGCGCCAGCAGCACCCGACAGGGGGATAGCGAGCAGTACTTC. Translated: CASSTRQGDSEQYF. The chain recombines TRBV4-1 with TRBJ2-7; 9 nucleotides agree with TRBD1. The germline V gene encodes CDR1 MGHRA and CDR2 YSYEKL. The CDR3 contains 14 residues. The trim removed 5 bases at V and 6 bases at J, leaving 8 bases unmatched.

Only a few counts were recorded for this clone. This chain connects TRBV2 to TRBJ2-3; TRBD2 matches at 10 bases. Germline CDR1 and CDR2: SNHLY and FYNNEI. The CDR3 extends over 16 amino acids. V gave up 6 bases and J gave up 0 bases; unmatched junction bases: 6. CDR3 sequence (DNA): TGTGCCAGCAGACCACTAGCGGGGATAAGCACAGATACGCAGTATTTT. Protein product: CASRPLAGISTDTQYF.

The chain uses TRBV10-3 and TRBJ1-1, with 7 bases lining up with TRBD1. The J segment lost 5 bases and the V segment lost 7 bases, leaving 4 bases of the junction unmatched. Per the germline V gene, CDR1 is ENHRY and CDR2 is SYGVKD. CDR3 length: 12 residues. CDR3 nucleotides: TGTGCCATCATGACAGGGAATACTGAAGCTTTCTTT. It translates to CAIMTGNTEAFF.

This clone has just one count. V usage is TRBV11-2 and J usage is TRBJ1-2; perhaps TRBD1 as D (6 bases). The CDR3 runs 12 residues. Germline V CDR1 and CDR2: SGHAT, FQNNGV. V was trimmed by 5 bases and J by 8 bases, leaving 12 bases between them. The CDR3 DNA reads as TGTGCCAGCAGCAAGGGGGGGCTCGGCTACACCTTC. Translation: CASSKGGLGYTF.

V is TRBV30 and J is TRBJ2-7; D is undetermined. Germline V lookup: CDR1 GTSNPN, CDR2 SVGIG (reference sequence). Trimming left V 1 base short and J 5 bases short, with 9 bases between. The CDR3 loop spans 12 amino acids. CDR3 bases: TGTGCCTGGAGTGCCCCGAGTAACGAGCAGTACTTC. Translated: CAWSAPSNEQYF. Using reference TRBV30 and TRBJ2-7 for the parts outside the CDR3, the full variable domain is SQTIHQWPATLVQPVGSPLSLECTVEGTSNPNLYWYRQAAGRGLQLLFYSVGIGQISSEVPQNLSASRPQDRQFILSSKKLLLSDSGFYLCAWSAPSNEQYFGPGTRLTVT.

For the CDR3, the DNA is TGCGCCAGCAGCCAAGTGACTGGGACTAGCGGGAGAACAGATACGCAGTATTTT. Translated: CASSQVTGTSGRTDTQYF. The chain combines TRBV4-1 with TRBJ2-3; 14 bases are a match to TRBD2. The J segment lost 3 bases and the V segment lost 1 base, leaving 6 bases of the junction unmatched. The CDR3 has 18 residues. Germline CDR1 is MGHRA and CDR2 is YSYEKL.